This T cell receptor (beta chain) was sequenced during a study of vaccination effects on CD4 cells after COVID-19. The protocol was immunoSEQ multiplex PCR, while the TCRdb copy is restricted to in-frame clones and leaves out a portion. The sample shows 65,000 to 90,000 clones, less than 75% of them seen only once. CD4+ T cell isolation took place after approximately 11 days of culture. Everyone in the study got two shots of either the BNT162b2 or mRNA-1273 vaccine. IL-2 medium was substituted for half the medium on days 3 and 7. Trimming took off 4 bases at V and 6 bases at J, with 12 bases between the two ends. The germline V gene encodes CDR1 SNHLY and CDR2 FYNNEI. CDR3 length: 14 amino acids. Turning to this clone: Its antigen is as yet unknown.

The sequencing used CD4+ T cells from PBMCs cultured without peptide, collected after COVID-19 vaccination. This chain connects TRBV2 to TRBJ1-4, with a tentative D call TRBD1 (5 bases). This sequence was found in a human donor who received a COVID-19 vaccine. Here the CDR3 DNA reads TGTGCCAGCAGTGGGACAACTAACGATGAAAAACTGTTTTTT. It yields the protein CASSGTTNDEKLFF.